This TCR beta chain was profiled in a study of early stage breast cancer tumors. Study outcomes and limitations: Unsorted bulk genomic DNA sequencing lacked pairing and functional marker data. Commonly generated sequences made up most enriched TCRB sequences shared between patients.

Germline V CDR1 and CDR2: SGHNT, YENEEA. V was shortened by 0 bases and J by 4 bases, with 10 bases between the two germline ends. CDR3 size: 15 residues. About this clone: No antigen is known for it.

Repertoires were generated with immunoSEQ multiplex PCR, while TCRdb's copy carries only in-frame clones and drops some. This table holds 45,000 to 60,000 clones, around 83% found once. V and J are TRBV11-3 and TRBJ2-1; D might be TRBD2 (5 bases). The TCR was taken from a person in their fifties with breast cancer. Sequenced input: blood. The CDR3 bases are TGTGCCAGCAGCTTAGAGGCTAGCCCGTACAATGAGCAGTTCTTC. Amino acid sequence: CASSLEASPYNEQFF.